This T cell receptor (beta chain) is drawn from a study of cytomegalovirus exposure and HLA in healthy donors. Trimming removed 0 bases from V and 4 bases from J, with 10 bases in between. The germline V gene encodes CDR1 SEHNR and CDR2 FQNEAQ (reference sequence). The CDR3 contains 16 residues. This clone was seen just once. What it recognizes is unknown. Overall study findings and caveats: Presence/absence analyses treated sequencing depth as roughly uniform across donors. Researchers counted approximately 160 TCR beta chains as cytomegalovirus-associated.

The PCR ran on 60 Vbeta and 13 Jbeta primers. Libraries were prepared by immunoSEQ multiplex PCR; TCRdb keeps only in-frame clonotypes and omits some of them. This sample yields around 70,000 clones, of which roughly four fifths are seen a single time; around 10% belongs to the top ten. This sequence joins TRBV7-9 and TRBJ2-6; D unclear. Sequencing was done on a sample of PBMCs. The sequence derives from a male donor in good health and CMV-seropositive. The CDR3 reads CASSLARSSGANVLTF. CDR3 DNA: TGTGCCAGCAGCTTAGCTCGGAGCTCCGGGGCCAACGTCCTGACTTTC.